The source of this T cell receptor (beta chain) is a study of blood T cell repertoires in COVID-19. Study-wide background: Researchers got acute and convalescent COVID-19 samples from the United States, Italy and Spain. PBMCs, B-cell-depleted T cells, or T cells provided the cDNA or gDNA that made up the material.

Trimming removed 4 bases at V and 0 bases at J, with 9 bases between. The CDR3 length is 13 residues. Germline values: CDR1 GTSNPN, CDR2 SVGIG (reference sequence). How the authors handled the data: Estimation of nucleated cell counts relied on the amplification of reference gene primers. Some clones are missing from TCRdb's copy, which holds only in-frame ones; the method was immunoSEQ multiplex PCR. V, J and clone size are those of that table, while D and trimming were read from the DNA. The sample has around 150,000 clones, 70% to 90% seen once. This sequence joins TRBV30 and TRBJ1-1; no firm D call. Sequences were obtained from peripheral blood. The TCR sequence derives from a man in his 70s with acute or convalescent COVID-19. The CDR3 sequence: CAWNSELNTEAFF. DNA of the CDR3: TGTGCCTGGAACTCGGAGTTGAACACTGAAGCTTTCTTT.